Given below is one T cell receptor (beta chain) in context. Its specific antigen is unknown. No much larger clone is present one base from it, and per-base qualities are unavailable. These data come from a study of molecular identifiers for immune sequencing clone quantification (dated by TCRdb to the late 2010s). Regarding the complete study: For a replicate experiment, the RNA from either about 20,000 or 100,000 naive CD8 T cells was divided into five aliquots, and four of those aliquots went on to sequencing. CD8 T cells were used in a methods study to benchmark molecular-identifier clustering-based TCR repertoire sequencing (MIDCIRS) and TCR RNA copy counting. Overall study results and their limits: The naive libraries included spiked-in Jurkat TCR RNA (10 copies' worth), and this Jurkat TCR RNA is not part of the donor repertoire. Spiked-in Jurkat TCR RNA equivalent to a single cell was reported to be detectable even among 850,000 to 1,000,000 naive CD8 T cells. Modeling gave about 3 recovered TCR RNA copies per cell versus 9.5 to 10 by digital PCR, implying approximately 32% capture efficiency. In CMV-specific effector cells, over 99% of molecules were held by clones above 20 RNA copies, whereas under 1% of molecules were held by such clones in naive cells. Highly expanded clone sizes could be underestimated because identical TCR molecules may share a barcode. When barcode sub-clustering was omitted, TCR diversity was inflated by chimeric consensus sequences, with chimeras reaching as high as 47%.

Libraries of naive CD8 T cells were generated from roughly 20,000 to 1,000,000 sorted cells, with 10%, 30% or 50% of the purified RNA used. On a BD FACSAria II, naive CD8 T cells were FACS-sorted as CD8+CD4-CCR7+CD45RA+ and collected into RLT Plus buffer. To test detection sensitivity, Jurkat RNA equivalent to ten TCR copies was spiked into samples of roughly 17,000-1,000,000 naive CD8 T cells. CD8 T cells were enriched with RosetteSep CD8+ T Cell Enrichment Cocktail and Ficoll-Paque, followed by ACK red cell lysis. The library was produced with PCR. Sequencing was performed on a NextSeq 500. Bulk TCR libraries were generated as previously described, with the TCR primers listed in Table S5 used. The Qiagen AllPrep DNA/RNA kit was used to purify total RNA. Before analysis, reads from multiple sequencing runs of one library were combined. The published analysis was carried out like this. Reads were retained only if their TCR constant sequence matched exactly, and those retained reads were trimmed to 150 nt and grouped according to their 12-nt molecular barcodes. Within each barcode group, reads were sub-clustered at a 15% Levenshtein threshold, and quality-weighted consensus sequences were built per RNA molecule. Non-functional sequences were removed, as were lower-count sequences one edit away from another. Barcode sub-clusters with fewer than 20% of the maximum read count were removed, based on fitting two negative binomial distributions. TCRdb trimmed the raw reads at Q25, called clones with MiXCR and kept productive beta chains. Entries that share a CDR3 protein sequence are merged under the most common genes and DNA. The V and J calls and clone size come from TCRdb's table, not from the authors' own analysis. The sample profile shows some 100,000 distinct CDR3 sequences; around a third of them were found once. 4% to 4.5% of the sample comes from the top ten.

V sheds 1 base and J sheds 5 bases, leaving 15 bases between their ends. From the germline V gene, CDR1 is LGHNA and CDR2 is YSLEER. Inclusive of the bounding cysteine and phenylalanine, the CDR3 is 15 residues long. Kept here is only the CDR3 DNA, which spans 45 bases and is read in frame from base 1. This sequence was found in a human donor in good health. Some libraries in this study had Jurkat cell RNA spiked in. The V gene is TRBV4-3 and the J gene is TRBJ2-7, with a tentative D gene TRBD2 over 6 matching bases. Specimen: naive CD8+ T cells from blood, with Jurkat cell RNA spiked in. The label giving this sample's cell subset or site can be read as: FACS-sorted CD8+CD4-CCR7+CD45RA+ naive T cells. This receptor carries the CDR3 CASSQGEAALHEQYF. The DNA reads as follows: TGCGCCAGCAGCCAAGGGGAGGCGGCCCTCCACGAGCAGTACTTC.